This T cell receptor beta chain was sequenced in a study of cytomegalovirus exposure and HLA in healthy donors. The V and J ends lost 7 bases and 8 bases respectively, with 14 bases between them. Germline values: CDR1 DFQATT, CDR2 SNEGSKA (reference sequence). The CDR3 runs to 11 residues. The PCR was carried out with 60 Vbeta primers and 13 Jbeta primers. TCRdb keeps only in-frame clones here, not all; method: immunoSEQ multiplex PCR. Seen here are 95,000 to 100,000 clones, approximately 77% observed once, and the top ten hold 7.7%. V and J are TRBV20-1 and TRBJ1-2; D might be TRBD1 (6 bases). The source of this sequence is a female donor in good health and CMV-seronegative. The specimen was PBMCs. CDR3: CSGWTAIGYTF. In nucleotides, the CDR3 is TGCAGTGGCTGGACAGCCATAGGCTACACCTTC.